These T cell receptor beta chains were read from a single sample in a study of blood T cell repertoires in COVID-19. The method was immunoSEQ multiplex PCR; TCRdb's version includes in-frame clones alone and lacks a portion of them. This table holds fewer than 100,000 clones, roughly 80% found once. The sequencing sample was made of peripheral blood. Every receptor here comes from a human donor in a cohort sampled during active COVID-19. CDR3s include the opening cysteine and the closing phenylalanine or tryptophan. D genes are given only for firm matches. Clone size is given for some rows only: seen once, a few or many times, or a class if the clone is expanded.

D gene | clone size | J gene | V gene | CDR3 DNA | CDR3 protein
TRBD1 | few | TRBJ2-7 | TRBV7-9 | TGTGCCAGCAGCCTAATCGAGACAGGGTCTGCGTACGAGCAGTACTTC | CASSLIETGSAYEQYF
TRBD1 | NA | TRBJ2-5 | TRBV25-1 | TGTGCCAGCGGGGGACAGGGGTATCAAGAGACCCAGTACTTC | CASGGQGYQETQYF
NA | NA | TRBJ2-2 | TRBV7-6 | TGTGCCAGCAGCTTCAGGGCCACCGGGGAGCTGTTTTTT | CASSFRATGELFF
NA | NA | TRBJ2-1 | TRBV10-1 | TGCGCCAGCAGTGACCCTCAGGATGAGCAGTTCTTC | CASSDPQDEQFF
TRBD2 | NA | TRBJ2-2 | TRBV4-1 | TGCGCCAGCAGCCAAGACGCGGCGGGAGGTCTAGGGGAGCTGTTTTTT | CASSQDAAGGLGELFF
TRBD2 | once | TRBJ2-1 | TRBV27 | TGTGCCAGCAGTCGACTAGCGGGGAGACCCTACAATGAGCAGTTCTTC | CASSRLAGRPYNEQFF
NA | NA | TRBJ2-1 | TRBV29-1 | TGCAGCCTTACCGGGACACCACCCTACAATGAGCAGTTCTTC | CSLTGTPPYNEQFF
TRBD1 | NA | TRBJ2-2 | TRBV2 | TGTGCCAGCAGGGGACAGGTGAACACCGGGGAGCTGTTTTTT | CASRGQVNTGELFF
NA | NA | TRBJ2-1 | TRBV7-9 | TGTGCCAGCAGCTCGCCTGGGCAGTACAATGAGCAGTTCTTC | CASSSPGQYNEQFF
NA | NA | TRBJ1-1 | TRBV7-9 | TGTGCCAGCAGCACCCGACAGGAAATGAACACTGAAGCTTTCTTT | CASSTRQEMNTEAFF
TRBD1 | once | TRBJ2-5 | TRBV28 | TGTGCCAGCAGTTTGTTGACAGGGAACCAAGAGACCCAGTACTTC | CASSLLTGNQETQYF
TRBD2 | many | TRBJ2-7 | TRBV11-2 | TGTGCCAGCAGCTTAAGCTCCGGGAGGAACTACGAGCAGTACTTC | CASSLSSGRNYEQYF
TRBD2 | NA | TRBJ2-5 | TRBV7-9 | TGTGCCAGCAGCTCAGCCGGGAGGGCGGGGGAGACCCAGTACTTC | CASSSAGRAGETQYF
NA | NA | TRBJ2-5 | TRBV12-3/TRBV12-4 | TGTGCCAGCAGACTCCGTCAAGAGACCCAGTACTTC | CASRLRQETQYF
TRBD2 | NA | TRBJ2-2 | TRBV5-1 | TGCGCCAGCAGCTTGGTGGCACCGGGACTAGGGAACACCGGGGAGCTGTTTTTT | CASSLVAPGLGNTGELFF
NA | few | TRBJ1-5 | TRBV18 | TGTGCCAGCTCACCCCAAGGAGGGCTTCAGCCCCAGCATTTT | CASSPQGGLQPQHF
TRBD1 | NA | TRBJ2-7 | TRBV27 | TGTGCCAGCAGACCAACAGGGGCTTCCGAGCCTTCCCCCTACGAGCAGTACTTC | CASRPTGASEPSPYEQYF
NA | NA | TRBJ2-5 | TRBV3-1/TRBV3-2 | TGTGCCAGCGGACTGCGGGGCGAGGAGACCCAGTACTTC | CASGLRGEETQYF
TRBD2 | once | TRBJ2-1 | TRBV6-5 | TGTGCCAGCAGTTATCAATTTCGGACTAGCGGACCCAGGGTGTTCTTC | CASSYQFRTSGPRVFF
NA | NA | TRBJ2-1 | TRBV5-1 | TGCGCCAGCAGCACCGATCAGGCTCTCTACAATGAGCAGTTCTTC | CASSTDQALYNEQFF
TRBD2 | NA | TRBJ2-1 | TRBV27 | TGTGCCAGCAGATTAGCGGGGTGGGTTGAGCAGTTCTTC | CASRLAGWVEQFF
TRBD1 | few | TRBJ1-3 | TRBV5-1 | TGCGCCAGCAGCTCGGGACAGGGGATAACTTCTGGAAACACCATATATTTT | CASSSGQGITSGNTIYF
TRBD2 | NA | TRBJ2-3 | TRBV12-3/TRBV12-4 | TGTGCCAGCACCCTCGGCGGGAGTGCGTATTTT | CASTLGGSAYF
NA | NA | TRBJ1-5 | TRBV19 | TGTGCCAGCTACCATGGTGGGGGCTCTAGCAATCAGCCCCAGCATTTT | CASYHGGGSSNQPQHF
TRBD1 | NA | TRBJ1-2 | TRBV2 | TGTGCCAGCAGCACCGGGACAGGGTTTGGCTACACCTTC | CASSTGTGFGYTF
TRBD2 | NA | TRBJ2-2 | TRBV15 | TGTGCCACCGGGGGCGGGAGGGGGAACACCGGGGAGCTGTTTTTT | CATGGGRGNTGELFF
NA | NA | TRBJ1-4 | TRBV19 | TGTGCCAGTAGTTATGCGGCAGGGGAGGAAAAACTGTTTTTT | CASSYAAGEEKLFF
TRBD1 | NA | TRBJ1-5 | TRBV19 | TGTGCCAGTAGTATATTGACGGGACAGAATCAGCCCCAGCATTTT | CASSILTGQNQPQHF
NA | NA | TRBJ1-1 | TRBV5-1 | TGCGCCAGCAGCTTGGGGAGTGGAGGGGAAGCTTTCTTT | CASSLGSGGEAFF
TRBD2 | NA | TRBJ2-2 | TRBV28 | TGTGCCAGCAGTTCACCCGGGACTAGCGGGATAAGGGGCACCGGGGAGCTGTTTTTT | CASSSPGTSGIRGTGELFF
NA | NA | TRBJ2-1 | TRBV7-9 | TGTGCCAGCAGCGAAATAGGTAGCGTTGTAGAAAGGAATGAGCAGTTCTTC | CASSEIGSVVERNEQFF
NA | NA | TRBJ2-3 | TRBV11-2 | TGTGCCAGCAGCTGGGCGGCGGGGGCGATCACAGATACGCAGTATTTT | CASSWAAGAITDTQYF
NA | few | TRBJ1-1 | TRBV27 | TGTGCCAGCAGTTCCAAGGCTTGGGGGGGCGTTAGGACTGAAGCTTTCTTT | CASSSKAWGGVRTEAFF
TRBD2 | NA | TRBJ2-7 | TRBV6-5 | TGTGCCAGCAGTTGGACTAGCGGGCCCTCCTACGAGCAGTACTTC | CASSWTSGPSYEQYF
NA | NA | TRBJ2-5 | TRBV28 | TGTGCCAGCAGTCGTACCCCCAGCCAAGAGACCCAGTACTTC | CASSRTPSQETQYF
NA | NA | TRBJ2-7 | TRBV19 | TGTGCCAGCACACCTCGAGGGCGATTCTACGAGCAGTACTTC | CASTPRGRFYEQYF
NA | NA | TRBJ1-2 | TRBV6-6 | TGTGCCAGCACCCCGTCGCGGGGGGCGCTGGCCTATGGCTACACCTTC | CASTPSRGALAYGYTF
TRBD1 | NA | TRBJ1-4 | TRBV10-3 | TGTGCCATCAGCCCCGGGACAGGGAACGAAAAACTGTTTTTT | CAISPGTGNEKLFF
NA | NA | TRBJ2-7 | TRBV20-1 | TGCAGTGCTAGAGCTCCCTACGAGCAGTACTTC | CSARAPYEQYF
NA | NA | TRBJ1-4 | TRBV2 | TGTGCCAGCAGTATGACTAGGACTCGAAACGGGAAACTGTTTTTT | CASSMTRTRNGKLFF
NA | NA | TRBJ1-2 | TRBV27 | TGTGCCACCTCCCCCAGCCGGGTTAGCTATGGCTACACCTTC | CATSPSRVSYGYTF
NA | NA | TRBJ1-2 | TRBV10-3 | TGTGCCATCACTCCGACGGGACTTAACTATGGCTACACCTTC | CAITPTGLNYGYTF
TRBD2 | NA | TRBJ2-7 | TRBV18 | TGTGCCAGCTCACCACGAACTAGCGGGAGTTACGAGCAGTACTTC | CASSPRTSGSYEQYF
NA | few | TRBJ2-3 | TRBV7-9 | TGTGCCAGCAGCGTAAACACAGATACGCAGTATTTT | CASSVNTDTQYF
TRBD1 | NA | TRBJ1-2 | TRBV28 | TGTGCCAGCAGCAGCCCTGCAAAAGGACAGGGGGCACCCCACTATGGCTACACCTTC | CASSSPAKGQGAPHYGYTF
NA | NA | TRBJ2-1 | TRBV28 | TGTGCCAGCAGTTCCCGACAGGGAGGTATGCATGAGCAGTTCTTC | CASSSRQGGMHEQFF
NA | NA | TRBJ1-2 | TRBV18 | TGTGCCAGCTCACCGGTCGGAGAGGAGCTAGCTAACTATGGCTACACCTTC | CASSPVGEELANYGYTF
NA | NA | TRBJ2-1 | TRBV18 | TGTGCCAGCTCACCACTCGAAGCGAATGAGCAGTTCTTC | CASSPLEANEQFF
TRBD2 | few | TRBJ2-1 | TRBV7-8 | TGTGCCAGCAGCTTAGGCGGTAGCGGGAGTTACAATGAGCAGTTCTTC | CASSLGGSGSYNEQFF